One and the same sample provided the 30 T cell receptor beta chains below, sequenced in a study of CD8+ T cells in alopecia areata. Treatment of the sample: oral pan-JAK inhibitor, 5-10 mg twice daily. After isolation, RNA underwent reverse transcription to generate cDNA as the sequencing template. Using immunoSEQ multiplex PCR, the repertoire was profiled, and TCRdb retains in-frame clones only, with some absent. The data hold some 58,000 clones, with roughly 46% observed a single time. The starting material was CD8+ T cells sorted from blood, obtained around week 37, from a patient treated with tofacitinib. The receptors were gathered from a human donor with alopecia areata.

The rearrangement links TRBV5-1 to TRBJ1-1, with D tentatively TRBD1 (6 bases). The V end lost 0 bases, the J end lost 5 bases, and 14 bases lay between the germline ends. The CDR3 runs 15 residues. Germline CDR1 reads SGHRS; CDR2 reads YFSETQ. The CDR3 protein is CASSLGVLGATEAFF. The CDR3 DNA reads TGCGCCAGCAGCTTGGGTGTTCTGGGGGCGACTGAAGCTTTCTTT.

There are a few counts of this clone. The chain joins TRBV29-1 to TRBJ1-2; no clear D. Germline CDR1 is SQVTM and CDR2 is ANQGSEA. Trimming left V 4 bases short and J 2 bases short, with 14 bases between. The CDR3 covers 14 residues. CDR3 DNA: TGCAGCGTTGGGCAGGCGAGTGTCAACTATGGCTACACCTTC. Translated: CSVGQASVNYGYTF.

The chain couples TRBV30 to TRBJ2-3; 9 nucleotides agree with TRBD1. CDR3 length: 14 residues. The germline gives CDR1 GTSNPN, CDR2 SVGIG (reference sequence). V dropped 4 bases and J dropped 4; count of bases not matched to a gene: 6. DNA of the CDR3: TGTGCCTGGAACGTACAGGGGGCTGCAGATACGCAGTATTTT. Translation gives CAWNVQGAADTQYF. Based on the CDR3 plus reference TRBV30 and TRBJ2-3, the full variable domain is SQTIHQWPATLVQPVGSPLSLECTVEGTSNPNLYWYRQAAGRGLQLLFYSVGIGQISSEVPQNLSASRPQDRQFILSSKKLLLSDSGFYLCAWNVQGAADTQYFGPGTRLTVL.

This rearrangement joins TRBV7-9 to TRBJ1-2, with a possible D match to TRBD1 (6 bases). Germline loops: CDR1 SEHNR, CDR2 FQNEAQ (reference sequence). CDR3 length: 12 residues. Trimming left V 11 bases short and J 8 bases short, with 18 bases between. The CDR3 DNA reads TGTGCCCTTGACCCGAGGGGGGACGGCTACACCTTC. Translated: CALDPRGDGYTF.

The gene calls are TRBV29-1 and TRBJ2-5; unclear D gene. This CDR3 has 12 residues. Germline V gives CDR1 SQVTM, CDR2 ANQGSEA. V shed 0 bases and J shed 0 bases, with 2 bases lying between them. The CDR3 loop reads CSVEDYQETQYF. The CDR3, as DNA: TGCAGCGTTGAAGACTACCAAGAGACCCAGTACTTC.

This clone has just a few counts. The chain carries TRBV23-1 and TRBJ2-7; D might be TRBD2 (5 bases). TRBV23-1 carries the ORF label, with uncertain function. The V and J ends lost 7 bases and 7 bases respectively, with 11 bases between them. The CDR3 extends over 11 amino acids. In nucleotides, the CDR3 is TGCGCCAGCATCCACCGGGGAGAGCAGTACTTC. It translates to CASIHRGEQYF.

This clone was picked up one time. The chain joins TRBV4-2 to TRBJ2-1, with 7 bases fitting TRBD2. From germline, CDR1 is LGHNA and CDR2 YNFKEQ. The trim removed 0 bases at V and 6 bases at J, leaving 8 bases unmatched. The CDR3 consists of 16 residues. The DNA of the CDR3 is TGTGCCAGCAGCCAAGATCCGAGCGGGGCCGTCAATGAGCAGTTCTTC. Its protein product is CASSQDPSGAVNEQFF.

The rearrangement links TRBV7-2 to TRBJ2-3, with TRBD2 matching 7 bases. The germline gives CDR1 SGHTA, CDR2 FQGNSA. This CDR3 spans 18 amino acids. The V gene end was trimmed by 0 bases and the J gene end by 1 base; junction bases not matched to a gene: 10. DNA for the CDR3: TGTGCCAGCAGCTTAGCGGGAGGGAGTGGCAGGGGCACAGATACGCAGTATTTT. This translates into CASSLAGGSGRGTDTQYF.

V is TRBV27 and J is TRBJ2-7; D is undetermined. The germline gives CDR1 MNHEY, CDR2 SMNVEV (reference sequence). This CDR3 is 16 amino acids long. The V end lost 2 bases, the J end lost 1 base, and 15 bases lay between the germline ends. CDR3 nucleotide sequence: TGTGCCAGCAGTTTAAGGGTCCCAGGAAGGTCCTACGAGCAGTACTTC. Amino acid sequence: CASSLRVPGRSYEQYF.

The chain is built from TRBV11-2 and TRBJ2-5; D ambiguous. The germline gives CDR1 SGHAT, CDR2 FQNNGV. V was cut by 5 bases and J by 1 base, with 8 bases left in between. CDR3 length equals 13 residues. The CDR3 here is CASSLPSQETQYF. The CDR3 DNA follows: TGTGCCAGCAGCCTCCCGTCCCAAGAGACCCAGTACTTC. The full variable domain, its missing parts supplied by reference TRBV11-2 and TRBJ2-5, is EAGVAQSPRYKIIEKRQSVAFWCNPISGHATLYWYQQILGQGPKLLIQFQNNGVVDDSQLPKDRFSAERLKGVDSTLKIQPAKLEDSAVYLCASSLPSQETQYFGPGTRLLVL.

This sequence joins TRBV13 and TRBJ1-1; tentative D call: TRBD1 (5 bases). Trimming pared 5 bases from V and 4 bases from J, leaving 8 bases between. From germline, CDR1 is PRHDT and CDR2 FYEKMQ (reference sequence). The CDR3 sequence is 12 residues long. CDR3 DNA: TGTGCCAGCAGCGCCAGGGTCACTGAAGCTTTCTTT. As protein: CASSARVTEAFF.

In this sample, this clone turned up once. CDR3 nucleotides: TGTGCCAGCAGTGAGGTAGCGGGAATCCGCGGGGAGCTGTTTTTT. Protein sequence: CASSEVAGIRGELFF. V is TRBV25-1 and J is TRBJ2-2, with 8 bases that match TRBD2. Trimming took 3 bases from V and 7 from J; bases not matched to a gene: 7. The CDR3 runs to 15 residues. Germline CDR1 is MGHDK and CDR2 is SYGVNS.

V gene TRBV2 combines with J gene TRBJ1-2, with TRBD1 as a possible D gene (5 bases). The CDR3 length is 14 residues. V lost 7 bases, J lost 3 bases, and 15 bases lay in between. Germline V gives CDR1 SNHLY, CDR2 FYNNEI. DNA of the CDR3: TGTGCCAGCATGGGACCGCTCAGAGACTATGGCTACACCTTC. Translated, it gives CASMGPLRDYGYTF.

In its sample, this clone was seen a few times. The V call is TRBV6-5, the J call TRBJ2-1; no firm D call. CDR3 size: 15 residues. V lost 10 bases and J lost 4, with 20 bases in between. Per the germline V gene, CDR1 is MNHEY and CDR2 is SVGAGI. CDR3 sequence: CATPNPSSIYNEQFF. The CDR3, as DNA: TGTGCCACCCCAAACCCATCTTCAATTTACAATGAGCAGTTCTTC.

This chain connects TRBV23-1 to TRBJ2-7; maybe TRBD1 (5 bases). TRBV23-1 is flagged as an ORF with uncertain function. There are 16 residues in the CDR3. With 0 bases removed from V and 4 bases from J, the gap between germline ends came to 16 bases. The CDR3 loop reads CASSQSFRVYRYEQYF. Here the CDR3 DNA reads TGCGCCAGCAGTCAATCGTTCAGGGTATATAGATACGAGCAGTACTTC.

In DNA form, the CDR3 reads TGTGCCACCAGCAGGAGGCAGGGTGACGAGACCCAGTACTTC. Encoded protein: CATSRRQGDETQYF. This chain uses TRBV15 with TRBJ2-5; a weak D match, TRBD1 (5 bases). The CDR3 loop spans 14 amino acids. Germline lookup yields CDR1 LNHNV and CDR2 YYDKDF (reference sequence). V dropped 3 bases and J dropped 5 bases, with 13 bases sitting between them. Looking up the rest from reference TRBV15 and TRBJ2-5 gives the full variable domain: DAMVIQNPRYQVTQFGKPVTLSCSQTLNHNVMYWYQQKSSQAPKLLFHYYDKDFNNEADTPDNFQSRRPNTSFCFLDIRSPGLGDTAMYLCATSRRQGDETQYFGPGTRLLVL.

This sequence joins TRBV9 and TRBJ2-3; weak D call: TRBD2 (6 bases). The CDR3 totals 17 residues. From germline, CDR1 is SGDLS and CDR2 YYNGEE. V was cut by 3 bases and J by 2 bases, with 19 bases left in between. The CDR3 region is CASSAVTGTGDTDTQYF. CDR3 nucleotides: TGTGCCAGCAGCGCGGTAACCGGGACTGGAGACACAGATACGCAGTATTTT.

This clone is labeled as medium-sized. As DNA, the CDR3 is TGTGCCAGCAGCCCCGCCGGGCAGGGAGGGACTGAAGCTTTCTTT. It yields the protein CASSPAGQGGTEAFF. The V call is TRBV7-3, the J call TRBJ1-1, with D possibly being TRBD1 (5 bases). Germline values: CDR1 SGHTA, CDR2 FQGTGA. V was clipped by 5 bases and J by 5 bases, with 18 bases between them. The CDR3 runs to 15 residues.

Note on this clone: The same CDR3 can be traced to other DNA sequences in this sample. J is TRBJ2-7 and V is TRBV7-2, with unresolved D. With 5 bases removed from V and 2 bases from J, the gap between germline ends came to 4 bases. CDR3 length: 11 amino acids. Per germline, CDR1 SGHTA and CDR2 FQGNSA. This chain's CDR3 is CASSPAYEQYF. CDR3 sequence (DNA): TGTGCCAGCAGCCCAGCCTACGAGCAGTACTTC.

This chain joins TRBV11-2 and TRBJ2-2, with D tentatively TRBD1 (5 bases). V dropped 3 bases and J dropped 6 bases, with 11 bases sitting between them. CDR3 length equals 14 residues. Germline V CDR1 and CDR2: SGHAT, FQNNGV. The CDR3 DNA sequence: TGTGCCAGCAGCTTCGCAGGGTCGTCCGGGGAGCTGTTTTTT. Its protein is CASSFAGSSGELFF.

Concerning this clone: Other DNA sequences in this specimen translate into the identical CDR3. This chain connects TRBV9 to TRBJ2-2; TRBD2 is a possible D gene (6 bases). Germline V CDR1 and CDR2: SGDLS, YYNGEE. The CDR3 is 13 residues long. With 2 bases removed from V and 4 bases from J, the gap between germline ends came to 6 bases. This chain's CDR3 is CASSVGGTGELFF. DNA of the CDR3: TGTGCCAGCAGCGTCGGGGGCACCGGGGAGCTGTTTTTT.

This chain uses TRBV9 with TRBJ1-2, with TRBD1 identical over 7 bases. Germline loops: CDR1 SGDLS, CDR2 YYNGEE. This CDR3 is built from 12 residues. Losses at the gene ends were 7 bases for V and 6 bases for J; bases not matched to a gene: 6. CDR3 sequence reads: CASGDRVNGYTF. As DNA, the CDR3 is TGTGCCAGCGGAGACAGGGTGAATGGCTACACCTTC.

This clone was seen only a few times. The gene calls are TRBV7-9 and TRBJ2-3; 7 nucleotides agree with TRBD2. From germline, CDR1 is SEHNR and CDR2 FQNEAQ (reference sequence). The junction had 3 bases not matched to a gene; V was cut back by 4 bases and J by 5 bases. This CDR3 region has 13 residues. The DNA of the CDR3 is TGTGCCAGCAGCTGGGAGGGACGAGATACGCAGTATTTT. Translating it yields CASSWEGRDTQYF.

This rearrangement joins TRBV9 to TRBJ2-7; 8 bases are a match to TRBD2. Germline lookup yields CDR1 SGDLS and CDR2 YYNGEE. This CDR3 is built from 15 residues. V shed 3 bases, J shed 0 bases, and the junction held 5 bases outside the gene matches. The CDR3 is CASSAGAGASYEQYF. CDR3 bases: TGTGCCAGCAGCGCCGGAGCGGGGGCCTCCTACGAGCAGTACTTC.

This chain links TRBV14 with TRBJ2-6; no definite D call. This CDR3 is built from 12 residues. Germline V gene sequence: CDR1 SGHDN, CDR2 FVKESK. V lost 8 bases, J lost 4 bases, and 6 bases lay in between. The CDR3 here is CASGEGANVLTF. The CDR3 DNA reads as TGTGCCAGCGGAGAAGGGGCCAACGTCCTGACTTTC.

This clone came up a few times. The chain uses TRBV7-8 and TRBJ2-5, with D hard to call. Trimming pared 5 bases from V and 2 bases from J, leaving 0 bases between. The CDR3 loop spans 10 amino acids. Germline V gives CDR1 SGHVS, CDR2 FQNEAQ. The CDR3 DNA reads TGTGCCAGCAGCCAAGAGACCCAGTACTTC. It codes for CASSQETQYF.

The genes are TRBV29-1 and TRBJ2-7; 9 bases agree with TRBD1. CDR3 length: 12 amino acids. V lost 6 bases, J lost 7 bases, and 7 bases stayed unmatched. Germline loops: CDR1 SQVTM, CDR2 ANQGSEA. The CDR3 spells CSVVQGAREQYF. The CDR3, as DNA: TGCAGCGTAGTACAGGGGGCTAGGGAGCAGTACTTC.

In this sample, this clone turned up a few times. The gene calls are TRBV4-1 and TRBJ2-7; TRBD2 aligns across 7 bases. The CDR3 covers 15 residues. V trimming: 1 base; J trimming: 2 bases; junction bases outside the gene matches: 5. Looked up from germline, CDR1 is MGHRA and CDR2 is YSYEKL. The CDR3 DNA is TGCGCCAGCAGCCAAGTGTCTAGCGGCGCCTACGAGCAGTACTTC. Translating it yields CASSQVSSGAYEQYF.

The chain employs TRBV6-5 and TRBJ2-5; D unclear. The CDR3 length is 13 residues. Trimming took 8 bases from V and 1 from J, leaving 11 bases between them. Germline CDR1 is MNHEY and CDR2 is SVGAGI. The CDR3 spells CASALAFQETQYF. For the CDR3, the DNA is TGTGCCAGCGCTTTGGCCTTCCAAGAGACCCAGTACTTC.

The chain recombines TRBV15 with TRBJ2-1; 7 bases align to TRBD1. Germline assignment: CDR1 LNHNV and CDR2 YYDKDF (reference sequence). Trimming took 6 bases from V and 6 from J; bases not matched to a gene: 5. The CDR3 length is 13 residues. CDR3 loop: CATRGQPFNEQFF. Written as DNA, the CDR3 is TGTGCCACCAGGGGACAGCCCTTCAATGAGCAGTTCTTC.